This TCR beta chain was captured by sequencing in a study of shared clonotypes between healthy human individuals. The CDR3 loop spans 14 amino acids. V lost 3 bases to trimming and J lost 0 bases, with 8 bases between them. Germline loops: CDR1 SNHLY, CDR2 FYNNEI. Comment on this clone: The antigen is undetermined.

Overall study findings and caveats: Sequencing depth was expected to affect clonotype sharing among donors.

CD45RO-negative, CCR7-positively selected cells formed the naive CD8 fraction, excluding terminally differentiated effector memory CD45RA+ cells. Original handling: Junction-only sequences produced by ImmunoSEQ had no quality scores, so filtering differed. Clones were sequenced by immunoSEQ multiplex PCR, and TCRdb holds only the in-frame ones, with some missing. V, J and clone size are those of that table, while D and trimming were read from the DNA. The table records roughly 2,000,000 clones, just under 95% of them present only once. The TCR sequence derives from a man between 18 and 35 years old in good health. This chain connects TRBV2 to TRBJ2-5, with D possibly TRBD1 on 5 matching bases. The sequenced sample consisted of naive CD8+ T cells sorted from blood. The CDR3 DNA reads TGTGCCAGCAGTGAGGGGCCTGACCAAGAGACCCAGTACTTC. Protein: CASSEGPDQETQYF.